This T cell receptor (beta chain) was obtained from a study of cytomegalovirus exposure and HLA in healthy donors. General study results and limits: Later analysis showed TCR association rates varying by HLA locus, highest for DRB1 and lowest for HLA-C. Most of the CMV-associated TCR beta chains (in a later analysis) appeared to be HLA-restricted. What was likely a sequencing artifact was a cluster of highly shared sequence variants. The investigators catalogued 180 or so TCR beta chains as cytomegalovirus-associated.

The V gene lost 5 bases and the J gene lost 0 bases, with 14 bases spanning the gap. This CDR3 spans 16 amino acids. CDR1 LNHDA and CDR2 SQIVND come from the germline V gene (reference sequence). Details on this clone: Antigen specificity is unknown.

In the PCR, 60 Vbeta and 13 Jbeta primers were used. Profiled with immunoSEQ multiplex PCR; TCRdb holds only in-frame clones, not every one. Among around 150,000 clones listed, about 75% were seen once. Sample: PBMCs. This TCR came from a woman between 50 and 59 years old in good health and CMV-seropositive. The genes are TRBV19 and TRBJ1-5; a weak D match, TRBD1 (5 bases). In DNA, the CDR3 is TGTGCCAGTAGTGGGCCTGGGGGGGTTAGCAATCAGCCCCAGCATTTT. It translates to CASSGPGGVSNQPQHF.